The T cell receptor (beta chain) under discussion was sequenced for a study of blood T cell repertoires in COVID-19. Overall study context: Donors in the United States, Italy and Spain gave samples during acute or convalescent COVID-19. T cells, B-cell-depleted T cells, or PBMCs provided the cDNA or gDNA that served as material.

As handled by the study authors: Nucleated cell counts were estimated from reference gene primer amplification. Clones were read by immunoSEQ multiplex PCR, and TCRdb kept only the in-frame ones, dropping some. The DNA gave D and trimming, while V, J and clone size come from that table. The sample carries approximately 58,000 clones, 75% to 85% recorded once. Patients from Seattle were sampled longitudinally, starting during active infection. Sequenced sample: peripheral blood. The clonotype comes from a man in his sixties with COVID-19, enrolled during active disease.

Here the CDR3 DNA reads TGTGCTAGTGGTTTGCCCCGGGTCGGGGTAACTAATGAAAAACTGTTTTTT. It codes for CASGLPRVGVTNEKLFF. The chain uses TRBV12-5 and TRBJ1-4, with D uncertain. Trimming shortened V by 2 bases and J by 1 base, and 14 bases separated the two germline ends. The CDR3 extends over 17 amino acids. Germline loops: CDR1 LGHNT, CDR2 FRNRAP.